This is a list of T cell receptor beta chains from one sample in a study of blood T cell dynamics during melanoma immunotherapy. TCRdb keeps only in-frame clones here, not all; method: immunoSEQ multiplex PCR. The sample shows several thousand clones, roughly 80% of them seen only once. The source was blood, collected from a patient treated with checkpoint blockade. These receptors came from a human donor with melanoma. Both conserved end residues are part of each CDR3. Fields, in order: V gene, J gene, clone size, D gene, CDR3 protein, CDR3 DNA. The D gene is left open where the match is weak. Clone size, where shown, is once, few, many, or a class for clones that have expanded.

TRBV5-4,TRBJ2-7,NA,NA,CASRPGLNTHYEQYF,TGTGCCAGCAGGCCGGGACTTAACACTCACTACGAGCAGTACTTC
TRBV5-1,TRBJ2-7,few,TRBD1,CASSLGDSYYEQYF,TGCGCCAGCAGCTTAGGGGACAGCTACTACGAGCAGTACTTC
TRBV4-1,TRBJ2-2,once,TRBD1,CASSRIGTANTGELFF,TGCGCCAGCAGCCGAATCGGGACAGCGAACACCGGGGAGCTGTTTTTT
TRBV7-2,TRBJ2-1,NA,TRBD2,CASSLSTSRYNEQFF,TGTGCCAGCAGCTTATCGACTAGCAGATACAATGAGCAGTTCTTC
TRBV28,TRBJ2-1,NA,NA,CASRRPGRSYNEQFF,TGTGCCAGCAGGCGACCGGGACGGAGTTACAATGAGCAGTTCTTC
TRBV2,TRBJ1-3,NA,NA,CASSLYTENTIYF,TGTGCCAGCAGTCTATACACAGAAAACACCATATATTTT
TRBV28,TRBJ1-1,NA,NA,CASSFLVNAEAFF,TGTGCCAGCAGTTTCCTGGTAAACGCTGAAGCTTTCTTT
TRBV6-4,TRBJ2-1,NA,TRBD1,CASSYAGTGNSEQFF,TGTGCCAGCAGTTACGCCGGGACAGGGAATAGTGAGCAGTTCTTC
TRBV28,TRBJ2-3,NA,TRBD2,CASSRPTSGRIVSTDTQYF,TGTGCCAGCAGCCGACCTACTAGCGGGAGAATAGTGAGCACAGATACGCAGTATTTT
TRBV7-9,TRBJ2-7,NA,NA,CASSQDVGRQYF,TGTGCCAGCAGCCAAGACGTAGGACGGCAGTACTTC
TRBV28,TRBJ2-7,NA,NA,CASSSPWAGSYEQYF,TGTGCCAGCAGTTCTCCGTGGGCGGGTTCCTACGAGCAGTACTTC
TRBV30,TRBJ1-4,NA,NA,CAARGEKLFF,TGTGCCGCTAGGGGGGAAAAACTGTTTTTT
TRBV28,TRBJ1-2,NA,TRBD1,CASSLRRRTGYGYTF,TGTGCCAGCAGTCTCCGTCGGAGGACAGGGTATGGCTACACCTTC
TRBV2,TRBJ1-5,NA,NA,CASRSTGMSNQPQHF,TGTGCCAGCAGGTCGACAGGTATGAGCAATCAGCCCCAGCATTTT
TRBV9,TRBJ1-3,few,NA,CASSESGSGNTIYF,TGTGCCAGCAGCGAATCGGGGTCTGGAAACACCATATATTTT
TRBV10-1,TRBJ2-7,NA,NA,CASSGGYPYEQYF,TGCGCCAGCAGTGGAGGTTATCCCTACGAGCAGTACTTC
TRBV5-1,TRBJ1-5,NA,NA,CASSLGGPNQPQHF,TGCGCCAGCAGCTTGGGGGGCCCCAATCAGCCCCAGCATTTT
TRBV18,TRBJ1-1,few,NA,CASSPPMVNTEAFF,TGTGCCAGCTCACCACCGATGGTGAACACTGAAGCTTTCTTT
TRBV9,TRBJ1-3,NA,NA,CASSDRATIYF,TGTGCCAGCAGCGATCGGGCCACCATATATTTT
TRBV28,TRBJ2-7,NA,NA,CASSRKYEQYF,TGTGCCAGCAGCAGGAAATACGAGCAGTACTTC
TRBV27,TRBJ2-7,NA,NA,CASSPMGF,TGTGCCAGCAGCCCGATGGGCTTC
TRBV28,TRBJ2-7,NA,TRBD2,CASSPRLAGVHEQYF,TGTGCCAGCAGTCCTAGACTAGCGGGAGTCCACGAGCAGTACTTC
TRBV7-9,TRBJ2-7,NA,TRBD1,CASSPAQGQRRYEQYF,TGTGCCAGCAGCCCGGCCCAGGGACAGCGTCGGTACGAGCAGTACTTC
TRBV5-1,TRBJ1-4,NA,NA,CASSLAAQVTNEKLFF,TGCGCCAGCAGCTTGGCCGCCCAGGTAACTAATGAAAAACTGTTTTTT
TRBV18,TRBJ1-1,NA,NA,CASSPLGSRTEAFF,TGTGCCAGCTCACCACTTGGCAGCCGCACTGAAGCTTTCTTT
TRBV6-6,TRBJ1-1,NA,NA,CASKGQLNTEAFF,TGTGCCAGCAAAGGACAGTTAAACACTGAAGCTTTCTTT
TRBV28,TRBJ2-7,NA,NA,CASRDRDLPYEQYF,TGTGCCAGCAGAGACCGGGACTTACCCTACGAGCAGTACTTC
TRBV5-5,TRBJ2-2,NA,NA,CASSLPGELFF,TGTGCCAGCAGCTTGCCCGGGGAGCTGTTTTTT
TRBV14,TRBJ1-2,NA,NA,CASSQKAGSHGYTF,TGTGCCAGCAGCCAAAAGGCAGGGAGCCACGGCTACACCTTC
TRBV10-3,TRBJ2-7,once,NA,CAIGVRGSDEQYF,TGTGCCATCGGGGTGCGCGGGTCAGACGAGCAGTACTTC
TRBV28,TRBJ1-5,NA,TRBD1,CASSEGTEISNQPQHF,TGTGCCAGCAGTGAGGGGACAGAAATTAGCAATCAGCCCCAGCATTTT
TRBV18,TRBJ2-7,NA,TRBD1,CASSERQGPNEQYF,TGTGCCAGCTCAGAAAGACAGGGGCCGAACGAGCAGTACTTC
TRBV5-1,TRBJ2-1,NA,NA,CASSLVPTGEQFF,TGCGCCAGCAGCTTGGTACCGACGGGTGAGCAGTTCTTC
TRBV15,TRBJ1-4,few,TRBD1,CATSRDGQGSEKLFF,TGTGCCACCAGCAGAGATGGACAGGGTAGTGAAAAACTGTTTTTT
TRBV19,TRBJ2-6,NA,NA,CASRAGSNSGANVLTF,TGTGCCAGTAGGGCGGGCAGCAACTCTGGGGCCAACGTCCTGACTTTC
TRBV29-1,TRBJ1-2,NA,NA,CSAGTENYGYTF,TGCAGCGCTGGGACGGAAAACTATGGCTACACCTTC
TRBV6-1,TRBJ2-2,NA,NA,CASSVTVDTGELFF,TGTGCCAGCAGCGTGACAGTAGACACCGGGGAGCTGTTTTTT
TRBV9,TRBJ2-5,NA,TRBD1,CASSATGGVETQYF,TGTGCCAGCAGCGCGACAGGGGGCGTCGAGACCCAGTACTTC
TRBV7-2,TRBJ1-1,NA,NA,CASSSRSNTEAFF,TGTGCCAGCAGCTCCCGGTCCAACACTGAAGCTTTCTTT
TRBV11-3,TRBJ1-1,NA,NA,CASSLGGLGNTEAFF,TGTGCCAGCAGCTTAGGGGGGCTGGGGAACACTGAAGCTTTCTTT
TRBV2,TRBJ2-1,once,NA,CASSLGLTGNEQFF,TGTGCCAGCAGCTTAGGACTAACTGGAAATGAGCAGTTCTTC
TRBV5-1,TRBJ2-7,NA,TRBD2,CASSPRTSGLYEQYF,TGCGCCAGCAGCCCGCGGACTAGCGGGCTCTACGAGCAGTACTTC
TRBV6-4,TRBJ2-3,NA,NA,CASSEGAGQSDTQYF,TGTGCCAGCAGTGAGGGGGCAGGGCAGTCAGATACGCAGTATTTT
TRBV10-3,TRBJ1-5,few,TRBD1,CAISGQGDQPQHF,TGTGCCATCAGCGGACAGGGGGATCAGCCCCAGCATTTT
TRBV15,TRBJ1-2,NA,TRBD1,CATSRPGQGRNYGYTF,TGTGCCACCAGCAGACCTGGACAGGGTCGGAACTATGGCTACACCTTC
TRBV2,TRBJ2-1,NA,NA,CASSSDNEQFF,TGTGCCAGCAGCTCCGACAATGAGCAGTTCTTC
TRBV11-2,TRBJ2-7,NA,NA,CASSSRQAYEQYF,TGTGCCAGCAGCTCTAGACAGGCCTACGAGCAGTACTTC
TRBV19,TRBJ2-4,NA,NA,CASTMARDHKNIQYF,TGTGCCAGTACAATGGCCAGGGACCACAAAAACATTCAGTACTTC
TRBV5-1,TRBJ2-5,NA,NA,CASSLQKTGQETQYF,TGCGCCAGCAGCTTGCAGAAGACAGGCCAAGAGACCCAGTACTTC
TRBV9,TRBJ1-4,NA,NA,CASSVAGTGEKLFF,TGTGCCAGCAGCGTAGCTGGAACGGGTGAAAAACTGTTTTTT
TRBV12-5,TRBJ2-6,NA,TRBD1,CASGPSRGTGSSGANVLTF,TGTGCTAGTGGTCCATCTCGAGGGACAGGGAGCTCTGGGGCCAACGTCCTGACTTTC
TRBV29-1,TRBJ1-2,few,NA,CSGLGARGYTF,TGCAGCGGGCTCGGGGCGCGGGGCTACACCTTC
TRBV7-3,TRBJ2-1,NA,NA,CASSLQGPSYNEQFF,TGTGCCAGCAGCTTGCAGGGACCCTCCTACAATGAGCAGTTCTTC